The 31 T cell receptor beta chains presented below share a single source sample, sequenced in a study of Graves' ophthalmopathy and Graves' hyperthyroidism. Amplification targeted the TCR beta CDR3 regions, with RNA transcripts as the source material. First-round RT-PCR relied on HTBI primers, and a second-round multiplex PCR came next. Each CDR3 protein gets one entry after TCRdb re-called the multiplex PCR reads with MiXCR. Here the sample spans under 200,000 distinct CDR3 sequences, less than 45% being singletons. Sequencing was performed on peripheral blood. All receptors come from a woman between 35 and 50 years old with Graves' ophthalmopathy.

In its sample, this clonotype was seen a few times. The CDR3 is CASSLVAVGYGYTF. The DNA of the CDR3 is TGTGCCAGCAGTTTAGTAGCTGTCGGCTATGGCTACACCTTC. This chain connects TRBV28 to TRBJ1-2; D gene uncertain. This CDR3 has 14 residues. Germline CDR1 MDHEN, CDR2 SYDVKM. Trimming shortened V by 2 bases and J by 4 bases, and 11 bases separated the two germline ends.

The chain links TRBV6-2 or TRBV6-3 to TRBJ2-7, with a weak D call TRBD1 (6 bases). This CDR3 comprises 15 residues. CDR1 and CDR2 (germline): MNHEY, SVGEGT. Trimming removed 4 bases at V and 2 bases at J, with 15 bases between. The chain's CDR3 is CASSSDRLTAYEQYF. DNA for the CDR3: TGTGCCAGCAGTTCCGACAGGCTGACCGCCTACGAGCAGTACTTC.

This rearrangement joins TRBV6-1 to TRBJ2-5; 7 bases fit TRBD2. The CDR3 is 15 amino acids. Germline V CDR1 and CDR2: MNHNS, SASEGT. The ends lost 2 bases at V and 5 bases at J; junction bases unmatched: 8. The CDR3 is CASSEMREGPETQYF. The CDR3 nucleotides read TGTGCCAGCAGTGAAATGAGGGAGGGCCCGGAGACCCAGTACTTC.

The sample holds many counts of this clonotype. V usage is TRBV7-8 and J usage is TRBJ2-5, with 12 bases aligning to TRBD1. The CDR3 runs 17 residues. CDR1 and CDR2 from the germline V gene are SGHVS and FQNEAQ. With V trimmed by 4 bases and J by 7 bases, 13 bases remained unmatched. CDR3 nucleotide sequence: TGTGCCAGCAGCTCGTCCGGGACAGGGGGCTTTCTAGGGACCCAGTACTTC. This gives the protein CASSSSGTGGFLGTQYF.

This CDR3 is CASSWGGGGVETQYF. The DNA of the CDR3 is TGTGCCAGTAGTTGGGGGGGTGGCGGGGTCGAGACCCAGTACTTC. This sequence joins TRBV19 and TRBJ2-5; the match to TRBD2 covers 7 bases. V gave up 5 bases and J gave up 5 bases; unmatched junction bases: 11. This CDR3 is built from 15 residues. Germline V gives CDR1 LNHDA, CDR2 SQIVND (reference sequence).

The chain is built from TRBV27 and TRBJ2-7; D unclear. Trimming stripped 6 bases from V and 2 bases from J, with 14 bases between. The CDR3 runs 14 residues. Per germline, CDR1 MNHEY and CDR2 SMNVEV (reference sequence). DNA for the CDR3: TGTGCCAGCAGCTTAGGTTGGCCTGCCTACGAGCAGTACTTC. Encoded protein: CASSLGWPAYEQYF.

This clonotype was seen at least ten times. A junction boundary mismatches the germline segment, possibly from a read error. The chain joins TRBV30 to TRBJ1-5; the D gene is possibly TRBD1 (6 bases). This CDR3 is built from 16 residues. The germline gives CDR1 GTSNPN, CDR2 SVGIG (reference sequence). This chain's CDR3 is CAWSVPYRVSNQPPHF. The CDR3 DNA reads as TGTGCCTGGAGTGTACCTTACAGGGTTAGCAATCAGCCCCCGCATTTT. Full variable domain (rest looked up from reference TRBV30 and TRBJ1-5): SQTIHQWPATLVQPVGSPLSLECTVEGTSNPNLYWYRQAAGRGLQLLFYSVGIGQISSEVPQNLSASRPQDRQFILSSKKLLLSDSGFYLCAWSVPYRVSNQPPHFGDGTRLSIL.

This chain joins TRBV7-8 and TRBJ2-5, with TRBD1 matching 11 bases. The germline gives CDR1 SGHVS, CDR2 FQNEAQ. The CDR3 spans 16 residues. The junction had 8 bases not matched to a gene; V was cut back by 2 bases and J by 6 bases. The CDR3 protein is CASSLSRTGGKKTQYF. The CDR3, as DNA: TGTGCCAGCAGCTTATCTCGGACAGGGGGCAAGAAGACCCAGTACTTC.

This clonotype was seen at least ten times. The chain uses TRBV20-1 and TRBJ1-1; no reliable D call. This CDR3 spans 12 amino acids. Germline V CDR1 and CDR2: DFQATT, SNEGSKA (reference sequence). CDR3 DNA: TGCTCCCCTGTGGACCCGAACACTGAAGCTTTCTTT. This codes for CSPVDPNTEAFF.

The rearrangement joins TRBV19 to TRBJ2-7, with unresolved D. Germline assignment: CDR1 LNHDA and CDR2 SQIVND (reference sequence). This CDR3 spans 13 amino acids. Trimming took 3 bases from V and 3 from J, leaving 9 bases between them. CDR3 in amino acids: CASSIDGNYEQYF. In DNA, the CDR3 is TGTGCCAGTAGTATCGACGGAAACTACGAGCAGTACTTC.

This clonotype was observed a handful of times. This chain joins TRBV20-1 and TRBJ1-5; D is perhaps TRBD1 (5 bases). Per germline, CDR1 DFQATT and CDR2 SNEGSKA (reference sequence). CDR3 size: 15 residues. Trimming pared 0 bases from V and 9 bases from J, leaving 18 bases between. CDR3 protein: CSARDGAGAVGPQHF. In nucleotides, the CDR3 is TGCAGTGCTAGAGATGGGGCCGGGGCGGTGGGGCCCCAGCATTTT.

This clonotype appeared many times. The chain has TRBV28 and TRBJ2-7; D remains unclear. This CDR3 is built from 15 residues. Per germline, CDR1 MDHEN and CDR2 SYDVKM. Trimming pared 4 bases from V and 4 bases from J, leaving 17 bases between. CDR3 amino acids: CASSYFLSTWYEQYF. CDR3 DNA sequence: TGTGCCAGCAGTTACTTTCTTAGTACTTGGTACGAGCAGTACTTC.

This clonotype was seen at least ten times. The J gene is TRBJ1-4, the V gene TRBV2; no definite D call. CDR3 size: 15 residues. V was trimmed by 4 bases and J by 0 bases, leaving 9 bases between them. Germline V CDR1 and CDR2: SNHLY, FYNNEI. The CDR3 DNA follows: TGTGCCAGCAGTGTTGGTTTGTCAACTAATGAAAAACTGTTTTTT. Protein product: CASSVGLSTNEKLFF.

This clonotype appeared many times. V and J are TRBV5-1 and TRBJ2-7, with D maybe TRBD1 (5 bases). CDR1 is SGHRS and CDR2 is YFSETQ in the germline V gene. V dropped 4 bases and J dropped 2 bases, with 13 bases sitting between them. This CDR3 contains 14 residues. The CDR3 DNA follows: TGCGCCAGCAGCGAGACAGTTAATACCTACGAGCAGTACTTC. Translating gives CASSETVNTYEQYF.

The V and J genes are TRBV30 and TRBJ2-2; D call uncertain. The germline V and J ends were trimmed by 4 bases and 1 base, with 7 bases remaining between them. This CDR3 spans 13 amino acids. Per germline, CDR1 GTSNPN and CDR2 SVGIG (reference sequence). CDR3 in DNA: TGTGCCTGGAACCGCCAGAACACCGGGGAGCTGTTTTTT. This sequence encodes CAWNRQNTGELFF.

This clonotype was seen at least ten times. The chain recombines TRBV28 with TRBJ2-7, with 8 bases fitting TRBD1. The CDR3 totals 14 residues. CDR1 and CDR2 (germline): MDHEN, SYDVKM. After removal of 1 base from V and 6 bases from J, the junction contained 5 bases not matched to a gene. In DNA form, the CDR3 reads TGTGCCAGCAGTTTATACCAGGGGGCGCGCGAGCAGTACTTC. It encodes CASSLYQGAREQYF.

The J gene is TRBJ1-3, the V gene TRBV4-2; 8 nucleotides line up with TRBD1. V shed 0 bases, J shed 2 bases, and the junction held 0 bases outside the gene matches. This CDR3 is built from 15 residues. Germline loops: CDR1 LGHNA, CDR2 YNFKEQ. The CDR3 protein is CASSQEDRAGNTIYF. For the CDR3, the DNA is TGTGCCAGCAGCCAAGAGGACAGGGCTGGAAACACCATATATTTT.

At least ten counts were recorded for this clonotype. The chain employs TRBV12-3 or TRBV12-4 and TRBJ2-7, with D maybe TRBD1 (7 bases). The CDR3 sequence is 13 residues long. V was clipped by 3 bases and J by 9 bases, with 15 bases between them. CDR3 sequence (DNA): TGTGCCAGCAGTTTCGGGGACAGACTAGTGCAGTACTTC. Its protein product is CASSFGDRLVQYF.

This clonotype was counted ten times or more. The chain employs TRBV14 and TRBJ1-2, with D possibly being TRBD1 (5 bases). The V gene's germline CDR1 is SGHDN and CDR2 FVKESK. Trimming left V 3 bases short and J 4 bases short, with 12 bases between. This CDR3 has 14 residues. The CDR3 protein is CASSHAGTGYGYTF. The DNA of the CDR3 is TGTGCCAGCAGCCACGCCGGGACTGGCTATGGCTACACCTTC.

The chain joins TRBV28 to TRBJ1-5; TRBD1 matches 9 bases. The CDR3 has 15 residues. Germline trimming cut 2 bases from V and 3 bases from J; bases unmatched to any gene: 2. Germline V gene sequence: CDR1 MDHEN, CDR2 SYDVKM. The CDR3 DNA follows: TGTGCCAGCAGTTTAACAGGGGGCGTCAATCAGCCCCAGCATTTT. The encoded protein is CASSLTGGVNQPQHF.

This clonotype was counted ten times or more. The chain carries TRBV12-3 or TRBV12-4 and TRBJ1-2; 8 nucleotides align to TRBD1. Germline trimming cut 6 bases from V and 7 bases from J; bases unmatched to any gene: 10. This CDR3 comprises 14 residues. CDR3 in amino acids: CASRGRAGGGGYTF. CDR3 nucleotide sequence: TGTGCCAGCAGGGGCAGGGCAGGGGGCGGTGGCTACACCTTC.

The CDR3 sequence: CASSTVRGETQYF. The CDR3 nucleotides are TGTGCCAGCAGCACGGTCAGGGGTGAGACCCAGTACTTC. J is TRBJ2-5 and V is TRBV7-2; the D gene is possibly TRBD1 (6 bases). The CDR3 length is 13 residues. The germline gives CDR1 SGHTA, CDR2 FQGNSA. Trimming cost V 5 bases and J 5 bases, with 12 bases left between them.

This clonotype was counted many times. The chain recombines TRBV10-3 with TRBJ2-5; 8 bases are a match to TRBD1. J gave up 2 bases and V 7 bases, and 3 bases lay outside the gene matches. Germline loops: CDR1 ENHRY, CDR2 SYGVKD. The CDR3 extends over 13 amino acids. CDR3 sequence: CAIKGTGQETQYF. Here the CDR3 DNA reads TGTGCCATCAAAGGGACAGGACAAGAGACCCAGTACTTC.

This rearrangement joins TRBV28 to TRBJ2-5; weak D call: TRBD1 (6 bases). Germline V gene sequence: CDR1 MDHEN, CDR2 SYDVKM. The V gene lost 5 bases and the J gene lost 3 bases, with 16 bases spanning the gap. The CDR3 sequence is 15 residues long. Here the CDR3 DNA reads TGTGCCAGCAGTCAGGGGAGTTTGGGTGAAGAGACCCAGTACTTC. As protein: CASSQGSLGEETQYF.

This clonotype came up many times. The chain carries TRBV20-1 and TRBJ1-2; D unclear. The germline gives CDR1 DFQATT, CDR2 SNEGSKA (reference sequence). V was shortened by 0 bases and J by 2 bases, with 10 bases between the two germline ends. CDR3 length: 14 residues. DNA for the CDR3: TGCAGTGCTAGAGATTCGGCAGGAAACTATGGCTACACCTTC. Protein: CSARDSAGNYGYTF.

This clonotype was observed at least ten times. The chain carries TRBV7-9 and TRBJ1-5, with D maybe TRBD1 (6 bases). Trimming cost V 8 bases and J 4 bases, with 12 bases left between them. CDR1 is SEHNR, CDR2 FQNEAQ, per germline (reference sequence). The CDR3 is made up of 13 amino acids. As DNA, the CDR3 is TGTGCCAGCGCCCCGGACAGTAATCAGCCCCAGCATTTT. The encoded protein is CASAPDSNQPQHF.

This sequence joins TRBV20-1 and TRBJ1-1, with a tentative D call TRBD1 (6 bases). V gave up 4 bases and J gave up 7 bases, with 10 bases separating them. Germline-derived CDR1 and CDR2 are DFQATT and SNEGSKA (reference sequence). The CDR3 runs 11 residues. Here the CDR3 DNA reads TGCAGTGCTAACGGACAGCATGAAGCTTTCTTT. Translated: CSANGQHEAFF.

This clonotype was seen repeatedly, ten times or more. The V gene is TRBV6-2 or TRBV6-3, the J gene TRBJ2-7; 12 positions match TRBD2. This CDR3 spans 16 amino acids. Losses at the gene ends were 6 bases for V and 3 bases for J; bases not matched to a gene: 9. Germline values: CDR1 MNHEY, CDR2 SVGEGT. The CDR3 loop reads CASSQRTSGTLYEQYF. The CDR3 region has the DNA TGTGCCAGCAGCCAACGGACTAGCGGGACCCTCTACGAGCAGTACTTC.

This clonotype has ten or more counts. The rearrangement joins TRBV9 to TRBJ1-1; tentative D call: TRBD1 (5 bases). CDR1 and CDR2 (germline): SGDLS, YYNGEE. V lost 4 bases and J 5 bases, leaving 15 bases between the germline ends. This CDR3 has 14 amino acids. CDR3 region: CASSTRDLVTEAFF. As DNA, the CDR3 is TGTGCCAGCAGCACCCGGGACCTGGTGACTGAAGCTTTCTTT.

There are many counts of this clonotype. The chain links TRBV19 to TRBJ1-5, with D possibly being TRBD1 (6 bases). Per the germline V gene, CDR1 is LNHDA and CDR2 is SQIVND (reference sequence). Trimming cost V 5 bases and J 6 bases, with 17 bases left between them. There are 15 residues in the CDR3. CDR3 region: CASSPTGRVFQPQHF. DNA for the CDR3: TGTGCCAGTAGTCCGACAGGCAGGGTATTTCAGCCCCAGCATTTT.

This clonotype was seen a single time. The chain couples TRBV12-3 or TRBV12-4 to TRBJ1-3, with 8 bases fitting TRBD1. With V trimmed by 6 bases and J by 5 bases, 3 bases remained unmatched. The CDR3 runs 13 residues. CDR3 residues: CASSRTGRNTIYF. CDR3 nucleotide sequence: TGTGCCAGCAGCCGGACAGGGAGAAACACCATATATTTT.